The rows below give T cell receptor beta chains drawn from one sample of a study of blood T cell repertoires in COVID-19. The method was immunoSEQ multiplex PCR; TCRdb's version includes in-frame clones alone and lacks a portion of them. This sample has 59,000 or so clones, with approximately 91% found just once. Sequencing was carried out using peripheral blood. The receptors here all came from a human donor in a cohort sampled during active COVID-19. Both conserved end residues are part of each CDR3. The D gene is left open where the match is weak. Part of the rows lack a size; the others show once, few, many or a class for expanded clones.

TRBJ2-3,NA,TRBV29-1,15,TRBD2,TGCAGCGCCTCCGGGGCTAGCGGTAACACAGATACGCAGTATTTT,CSASGASGNTDTQYF
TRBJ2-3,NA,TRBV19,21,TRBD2,TGTGCCAGTAGTTCTCGAACCCATCGTCCCGGGACTAGCGGAAACACAGATACGCAGTATTTT,CASSSRTHRPGTSGNTDTQYF
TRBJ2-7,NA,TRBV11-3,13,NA,TGTGCCAGCAGCCATAGTCGTTCCTCCGAGCAGTACTTC,CASSHSRSSEQYF
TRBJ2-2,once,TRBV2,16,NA,TGTGCCAGCAGTGAAACAGATACCCTAAGCGGCGGGGAGCTGTTTTTT,CASSETDTLSGGELFF
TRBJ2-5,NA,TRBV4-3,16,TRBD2,TGCGCCAGCAGCCCAGGCCCCGGGACTAGTCAAGAGACCCAGTACTTC,CASSPGPGTSQETQYF
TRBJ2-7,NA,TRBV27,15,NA,TGTGCCAGCCCTTCCTCCAGTCGTCCTAGGGGGGGGCAGTACTTC,CASPSSSRPRGGQYF
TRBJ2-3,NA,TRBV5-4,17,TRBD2,TGTGCCAGCAGCCCCATTACTAGCGGCTTTAGCACAGATACGCAGTATTTT,CASSPITSGFSTDTQYF
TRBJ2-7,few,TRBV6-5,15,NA,TGTGCCAGCAGTAAGAATAGGGACTCCTCCTACGAGCAGTACTTC,CASSKNRDSSYEQYF
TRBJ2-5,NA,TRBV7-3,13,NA,TGTGCCAGCAGCTCTCGGGGTGGAGAGACCCAGTACTTC,CASSSRGGETQYF
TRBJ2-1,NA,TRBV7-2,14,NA,TGTGCCAGCAGCCCCAATAACAACCTCAATGAGCAGTTCTTC,CASSPNNNLNEQFF
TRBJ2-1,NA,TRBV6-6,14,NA,TGTGCCAGCAGTTACTCGAGGGTATACAATGAGCAGTTCTTC,CASSYSRVYNEQFF
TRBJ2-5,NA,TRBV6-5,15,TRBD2,TGTGCCAGCAGTTACTCTCTAGCGGAACGGGAGACCCAGTACTTC,CASSYSLAERETQYF
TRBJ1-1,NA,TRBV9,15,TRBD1,TGTGCCAGCAGCGTAGGGGGACAGGCTAACACTGAAGCTTTCTTT,CASSVGGQANTEAFF
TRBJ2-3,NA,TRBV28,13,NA,TGTGCCAGCAGTTTAGTCAGGGCCGATACGCAGTATTTT,CASSLVRADTQYF
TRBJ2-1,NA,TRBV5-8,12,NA,TGTGCCAGCAGTCCGGGGTATAATGAGCAGTTCTTC,CASSPGYNEQFF
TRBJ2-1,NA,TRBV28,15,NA,TGTGCCAGCAGTTCCCCCATGAGGGCAGTAAATGAGCAGTTCTTC,CASSSPMRAVNEQFF
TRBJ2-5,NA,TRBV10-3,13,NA,TGTGCCATCGCAGGGGTGGAACAAGAGACCCAGTACTTC,CAIAGVEQETQYF
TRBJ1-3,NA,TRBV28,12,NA,TGTGCCAGCGGCCCGACAGTAAACACCATATATTTT,CASGPTVNTIYF
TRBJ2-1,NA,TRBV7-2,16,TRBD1,TGTGCCAGCAGCTTAGGGACAGGGGGGTCCTACAATGAGCAGTTCTTC,CASSLGTGGSYNEQFF
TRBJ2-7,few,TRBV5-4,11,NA,TGTGCCCGGGAATCCGGGGACTCTGCATACTTC,CARESGDSAYF
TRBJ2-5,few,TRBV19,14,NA,TGTGCCAGTAGTACCGGGGGTGGACTGGGGGCCCAGTACTTC,CASSTGGGLGAQYF
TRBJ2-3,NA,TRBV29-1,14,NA,TGCAGCGTTGAAGGCAGGGTTGGGCCAGATACGCAGTATTTT,CSVEGRVGPDTQYF
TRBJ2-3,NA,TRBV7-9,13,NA,TGTGCCAGCAGCTCAAGCGGAACAGATACGCAGTATTTT,CASSSSGTDTQYF
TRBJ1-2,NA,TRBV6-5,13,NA,TGTGCCAGCCGAACTACGACAGAATATGGCTACACCTTC,CASRTTTEYGYTF
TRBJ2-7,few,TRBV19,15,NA,TGTGCCAGTAGTATAGGGGCTAGCCGAACCTACGAGCAGTACTTC,CASSIGASRTYEQYF
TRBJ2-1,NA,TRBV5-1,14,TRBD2,TGCGCCAGCAGCTCGGGGACTAGCGGGATCGAGCAGTTCTTC,CASSSGTSGIEQFF
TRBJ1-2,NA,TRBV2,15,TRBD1,TGTGCCAGCAGGTCGGACAGGCTGAAAAACTATGGCTACACCTTC,CASRSDRLKNYGYTF
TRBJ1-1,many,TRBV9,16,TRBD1,TGTGCCAGCAGCGCAGGACAGGGGGTTAGTGGCACTGAAGCTTTCTTT,CASSAGQGVSGTEAFF
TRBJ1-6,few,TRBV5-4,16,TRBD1,TGTGCCAGCAGCTTGGAGCAGGGGGCTTTCGGTTCACCCCTCCACTTT,CASSLEQGAFGSPLHF
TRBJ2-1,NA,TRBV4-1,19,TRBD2,TGCGCCAGCAGCCAAGATCCTAGCGGGAGCTTACAGTCCTACAATGAGCAGTTCTTC,CASSQDPSGSLQSYNEQFF
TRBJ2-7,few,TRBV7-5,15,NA,TGTGTCAGAAGCTTAGCACCACTAGCGGCCTACGAGCAGTACTTC,CVRSLAPLAAYEQYF
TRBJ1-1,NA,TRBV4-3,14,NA,TGCGCCAGCAGCCCTCAACCCGCCCCGACTTGGGCTTTCTTT,CASSPQPAPTWAFF
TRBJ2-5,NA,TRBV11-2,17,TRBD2,TGTGCCAGCAGCTCCTATCCTGTACTAGCGGGAGAAGAGACCCAGTACTTC,CASSSYPVLAGEETQYF
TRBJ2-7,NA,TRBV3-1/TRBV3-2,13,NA,TGTGCCAGCAGCCGGGGGGGCCCGGGGGAGCAGTACTTC,CASSRGGPGEQYF
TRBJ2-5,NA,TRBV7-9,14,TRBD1,TGTGCCAGCAGCCGGGACAGGGGTGGAGAGACCCAGTACTTC,CASSRDRGGETQYF
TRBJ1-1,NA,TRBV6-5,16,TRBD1,TGTGCCAGCAGTTCACCTCCGGGACAGGGGAGGACTGAAGCTTTCTTT,CASSSPPGQGRTEAFF
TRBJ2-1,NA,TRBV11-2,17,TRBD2,TGTGCCAGCAGCTTAATGAAGATAGCGGGAGGGCCTTCTGAGCAGTTCTTC,CASSLMKIAGGPSEQFF
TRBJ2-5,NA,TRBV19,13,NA,TGTGCCAGTAGGGACCTAGCGTTGGAGACCCAGTACTTC,CASRDLALETQYF
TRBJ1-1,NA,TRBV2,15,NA,TGTGCCAGCACGATCGACATCCCCATGAACACTGAAGCTTTCTTT,CASTIDIPMNTEAFF
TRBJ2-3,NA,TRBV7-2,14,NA,TGTGCCAGCAGCTCAGGTGCTAGCACAGATACGCAGTATTTT,CASSSGASTDTQYF
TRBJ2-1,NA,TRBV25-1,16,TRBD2,TGTGCCAGCAGTGGGCCTAGCGGGGAGAAATACAATGAGCAGTTCTTC,CASSGPSGEKYNEQFF
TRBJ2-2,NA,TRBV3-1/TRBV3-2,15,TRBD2,TGTGCCAGCAGCCTGACTAGCGCGAACACCGGGGAGCTGTTTTTT,CASSLTSANTGELFF
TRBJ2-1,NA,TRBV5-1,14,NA,TGCGCCAGCAGCTTGAAGGGTCGGGAACGTGAGCAGTTCTTC,CASSLKGREREQFF
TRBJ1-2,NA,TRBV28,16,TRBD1,TGTGCCAGCAGTCCCTCGGACAGGGGGCAAAACTATGGCTACACCTTC,CASSPSDRGQNYGYTF
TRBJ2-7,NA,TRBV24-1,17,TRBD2,TGTGCCACCAGTGACTTGACTAGCGGGGGTTCTCCCGGCGAGCAGTACTTC,CATSDLTSGGSPGEQYF
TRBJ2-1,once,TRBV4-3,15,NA,TGCGCCAGCAGCCAAGATAAAGGGCTAGCCGTTGAGCAGTTCTTC,CASSQDKGLAVEQFF
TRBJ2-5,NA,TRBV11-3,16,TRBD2,TGTGCCAGCAGCACAGGGACTAGCGGAAACCAAGAGACCCAGTACTTC,CASSTGTSGNQETQYF